The 17 T cell receptor beta chains in this list originate from one sample, sequenced in a study of a mutant IDH1 vaccine in newly diagnosed glioma. These receptors lack a known antigen. Specified time point: week 11, during vaccination. Alongside topical imiquimod, each dose of vaccine comprised 300 ug of mutant IDH1 20-mer peptide. Repertoires were generated with immunoSEQ multiplex PCR, while TCRdb's copy carries only in-frame clones and drops some. The sample comprises about 40,000 clones, around 83% of which are singletons, and about 2% rests with the top ten. Material: PBMCs, obtained from a glioma patient whose treatment included an IDH1 peptide vaccine. The receptors were sampled from a man between 35 and 55 years old with glioma.

As DNA, the CDR3 is TGTGCCAGCAGCTCACGGTTAGCGGGAGTTGGGAATACGCAGTATTTT. It specifies CASSSRLAGVGNTQYF. J is TRBJ2-3 and V is TRBV7-2; 9 nucleotides line up with TRBD2. V lost 4 bases, J lost 7 bases, and 12 bases stayed unmatched. The CDR3 totals 16 residues. CDR1 and CDR2 (germline): SGHTA, FQGNSA.

V usage is TRBV5-8 and J usage is TRBJ1-2, with no clear D. The germline V gene encodes CDR1 SGHTS and CDR2 YDEGEE. V was cut by 2 bases and J by 1 base, with 9 bases left in between. This CDR3 comprises 14 residues. CDR3 bases: TGTGCCAGCAGCTTTTCCGGGAGTAACTATGGCTACACCTTC. This gives the protein CASSFSGSNYGYTF.

The chain is built from TRBV2 and TRBJ1-4; D is perhaps TRBD1 (5 bases). This CDR3 is built from 13 residues. CDR1 is SNHLY, CDR2 FYNNEI, per germline. V lost 8 bases to trimming and J lost 4 bases, with 11 bases between them. CDR3 in DNA: TGTGCCAGCCATCGACAGTTTAATGAAAAACTGTTTTTT. Its translation: CASHRQFNEKLFF.

CDR3 region: CASSPTWAGELFF. CDR3 sequence (DNA): TGTGCCAGTAGTCCAACCTGGGCCGGGGAGCTGTTTTTT. The rearrangement uses TRBV19 and TRBJ2-2; no firm D call. Germline CDR1 and CDR2: LNHDA and SQIVND (reference sequence). CDR3 length: 13 residues. Trimming took 5 bases from V and 6 from J, leaving 10 bases between them.

This chain links TRBV2 with TRBJ1-1, with 8 bases identical to TRBD1. The CDR3 loop spans 12 amino acids. J gave up 5 bases and V 5 bases, and 1 base lay outside the gene matches. Looked up from germline, CDR1 is SNHLY and CDR2 is FYNNEI. The CDR3 region is CASSRQGTEAFF. CDR3 sequence (DNA): TGTGCCAGCAGTAGACAGGGGACTGAAGCTTTCTTT. The full variable domain, rest sourced from reference TRBV2 and TRBJ1-1, is EPEVTQTPSHQVTQMGQEVILRCVPISNHLYFYWYRQILGQKVEFLVSFYNNEISEKSEIFDDQFSVERPDGSNFTLKIRSTKLEDSAMYFCASSRQGTEAFFGQGTRLTVV.

Only a few counts were recorded for this clone. The chain employs TRBV6-6 and TRBJ2-7; D perhaps matches TRBD1 (5 bases). Per germline, CDR1 MNHNY and CDR2 SVGAGI (reference sequence). The germline V and J ends were trimmed by 7 bases and 0 bases, with 13 bases remaining between them. The CDR3 runs 14 residues. CDR3: CASTRQRDSYEQYF. The CDR3 coding sequence is TGTGCCAGCACAAGACAGAGAGACTCCTACGAGCAGTACTTC.

This sequence joins TRBV7-6 and TRBJ2-7; D is unresolved. The V end lost 5 bases, the J end lost 6 bases, and 17 bases lay between the germline ends. The germline V gene encodes CDR1 SGHVS and CDR2 FNYEAQ. CDR3 length: 14 residues. The CDR3 sequence is CASSPQPSGAEQYF. The DNA for the CDR3 is TGTGCCAGCAGCCCCCAGCCGTCGGGTGCCGAGCAGTACTTC.

The V gene is TRBV20-1, the J gene TRBJ2-1; D ambiguous. Germline-derived CDR1 and CDR2 are DFQATT and SNEGSKA (reference sequence). Between the trimmed V and J ends, which lost 3 bases and 5 bases, there was a span of 5 bases. The CDR3 totals 11 residues. The CDR3 protein is CSASHDNEQFF. The CDR3 DNA is TGCAGTGCTAGCCATGACAATGAGCAGTTCTTC.

V is TRBV18 and J is TRBJ2-7; D is perhaps TRBD2 (6 bases). The CDR3 spans 13 residues. Germline CDR1 reads KGHSH; CDR2 reads LQKENI. V lost 2 bases, J lost 7 bases, and 12 bases lay in between. The CDR3 protein is CASSPRKGGEQYF. The CDR3, as DNA: TGTGCCAGCTCACCAAGGAAAGGAGGGGAGCAGTACTTC. The full variable domain, in which reference TRBV18 and TRBJ2-7 provide the parts outside the CDR3, is NAGVMQNPRHLVRRRGQEARLRCSPMKGHSHVYWYRQLPEEGLKFMVYLQKENIIDESGMPKERFSAEFPKEGPSILRIQQVVRGDSAAYFCASSPRKGGEQYFGPGTRLTVT.

The genes are TRBV19 and TRBJ2-7, with 10 bases that match TRBD2. J gave up 2 bases and V 7 bases, and 14 bases lay outside the gene matches. CDR3 size: 17 residues. In germline, CDR1 is LNHDA, CDR2 SQIVND (reference sequence). DNA of the CDR3: TGTGCCAGTAAAGCCGGAGGGGATCTAGCGGGAGCCTACGAGCAGTACTTC. Protein product: CASKAGGDLAGAYEQYF. Based on the CDR3 plus reference TRBV19 and TRBJ2-7, the full variable domain is DGGITQSPKYLFRKEGQNVTLSCEQNLNHDAMYWYRQDPGQGLRLIYYSQIVNDFQKGDIAEGYSVSREKKESFPLTVTSAQKNPTAFYLCASKAGGDLAGAYEQYFGPGTRLTVT.

This clone was observed once. The J gene is TRBJ1-5, the V gene TRBV19; 8 bases fit TRBD1. The germline CDR1 and CDR2 sequences are LNHDA and SQIVND (reference sequence). The trim removed 4 bases at V and 7 bases at J, leaving 6 bases unmatched. This CDR3 is 14 amino acids long. The CDR3 DNA sequence: TGTGCCAGTAGTACCAGGGGGCATCGGCAGCCCCAGCATTTT. Translation gives CASSTRGHRQPQHF.

The V and J genes are TRBV10-3 and TRBJ2-3; 8 bases map to TRBD1. Germline V CDR1 and CDR2: ENHRY, SYGVKD. The CDR3 runs 14 residues. V was clipped by 4 bases and J by 5 bases; unmatched bases: 5. The CDR3 region is CAISVQGAGDTQYF. The DNA for the CDR3 is TGTGCCATCAGTGTGCAGGGGGCGGGAGATACGCAGTATTTT.

The chain is built from TRBV11-2 and TRBJ2-3, with no clear D. This CDR3 is built from 12 residues. Trimming left V 7 bases short and J 3 bases short, with 8 bases between. Germline-derived CDR1 and CDR2 are SGHAT and FQNNGV. The CDR3 DNA follows: TGTGCCAGCACGAGAGTAACAGATACGCAGTATTTT. Protein: CASTRVTDTQYF.

The chain recombines TRBV7-9 with TRBJ1-1; a possible D gene is TRBD1 (5 bases). There are 14 residues in the CDR3. Germline V gene lookup returns CDR1 SEHNR and CDR2 FQNEAQ (reference sequence). The germline V and J ends were trimmed by 5 bases and 3 bases, with 13 bases remaining between them. The CDR3 region has the DNA TGTGCCAGCAGCCCTAGCGGGGGGTACACTGAAGCTTTCTTT. Translated: CASSPSGGYTEAFF.

The chain combines TRBV5-6 with TRBJ2-3; the D gene could be TRBD1 or TRBD2 (5 bases each). Germline lookup yields CDR1 SGHDT and CDR2 YYEEEE. With 4 bases removed from V and 4 bases from J, the gap between germline ends came to 10 bases. CDR3 size: 13 residues. DNA of the CDR3: TGTGCCAGCAGCCTTAGGGACGCAGATACGCAGTATTTT. Amino acids: CASSLRDADTQYF. The full variable domain, rest sourced from reference TRBV5-6 and TRBJ2-3, is DAGVTQSPTHLIKTRGQQVTLRCSPKSGHDTVSWYQQALGQGPQFIFQYYEEEERQRGNFPDRFSGHQFPNYSSELNVNALLLGDSALYLCASSLRDADTQYFGPGTRLTVL.

The chain uses TRBV4-2 and TRBJ1-4; D may be TRBD1 (5 bases). Germline CDR1 LGHNA, CDR2 YNFKEQ. V was shortened by 1 base and J by 6 bases, with 15 bases between the two germline ends. The CDR3 runs 16 residues. The CDR3 loop is CASSQGSGRLDEKLFF. The DNA of the CDR3 is TGTGCCAGCAGCCAAGGGTCAGGGAGGCTCGATGAAAAACTGTTTTTT.

The chain links TRBV18 to TRBJ2-5; TRBD2 matches 9 bases. CDR1 KGHSH and CDR2 LQKENI come from the germline V gene. The trim removed 2 bases at V and 4 bases at J, leaving 2 bases unmatched. The CDR3 is 14 amino acids. The CDR3 bases are TGTGCCAGCTCACCAAGAGCGGGGGGAGAGACCCAGTACTTC. Translating gives CASSPRAGGETQYF.